This T cell receptor (beta chain) comes out of a study of identical twins. Template switching (which added a universal primer site) was used, and cDNA carried unique molecular identifiers. TCRdb processed the 5' RACE reads anew with MiXCR; each CDR3 protein has one entry. The table records 450,000 to 600,000 distinct CDR3 sequences, 20% to 25% of them present only once. CDR3 length equals 15 residues. CDR1 is MDHEN and CDR2 is SYDVKM in the germline V gene. The trim removed 4 bases at V and 6 bases at J, leaving 12 bases unmatched. This clonotype occurred a few times. All of the donors were Caucasians in good health. These data were likewise used in another study, on yellow fever vaccine responses in identical twins.

The chain recombines TRBV28 with TRBJ2-7; 7 bases line up with TRBD1. The TCR sequence derives from a woman aged 18-29 years in good health. Sequencing used CD4+ T cells sorted from blood. The CDR3 bases are TGTGCCAGCAGTTGGGCAGGGGGTACTGGCTCCGAGCAGTACGTC. Translation gives CASSWAGGTGSEQYV.